Shown below are 26 T cell receptor beta chains from a single sample sequenced in a study of blood T cells in healthy people across ages (dated by TCRdb to 2013 to 2016). The library was obtained by 5' RACE. The sequencer was an Illumina HiSeq 2500. The second PCR ran for roughly 7 to 12 cycles and used a J-beta primer mix along with a sample-barcoded 5' primer. Clones were called with MiXCR by TCRdb after fastp trimmed the public reads at Q25, and only in-frame beta chains were retained. One record per CDR3 amino acid sequence lists the most common genes and DNA. This sample is represented by about 680,000 distinct CDR3 sequences; around half of them were singletons. About 32% of the sample comes from the top ten. What was sequenced was blood. These receptors were taken from a woman in her fifties or sixties in good health.

This clonotype was detected only once. A much larger clone sits a single nucleotide away, making a read error possible. This chain connects TRBV7-2 to TRBJ2-7; D gene ambiguous. The CDR3 consists of 15 residues. Germline CDR1 and CDR2: SGHTA and FQGNSA. This CDR3 is CASSLGPGDSYERYF. As DNA, the CDR3 is TGTGCCAGCAGCTTAGGTCCAGGTGACTCCTACGAGCGGTACTTC.

The genes are TRBV10-3 and TRBJ2-3; D uncertain. The CDR3 consists of 13 residues. Germline V gene data show CDR1 as ENHRY and CDR2 as SYGVKD. V lost 0 bases and J 10 bases, leaving 11 bases between the germline ends. The CDR3 DNA reads as TGTGCCATCAGTGAGTCTAGCAGTCGTCCGCAGTATTTT. Amino acid sequence: CAISESSSRPQYF.

CDR3 loop: CASSPRNREEQYF. The CDR3 nucleotides are TGTGCCAGCAGCCCAAGGAATAGGGAAGAGCAGTACTTC. V and J are TRBV3-1 and TRBJ2-7; unclear D gene. V was cut by 4 bases and J by 7 bases, with 14 bases left in between. This CDR3 contains 13 residues. The germline CDR1 and CDR2 sequences are LGHDT and YNNKEL (reference sequence).

The sample holds a few counts of this clonotype. The chain combines TRBV5-1 with TRBJ2-7, with D possibly being TRBD2 (5 bases). The germline V gene encodes CDR1 SGHRS and CDR2 YFSETQ. This CDR3 has 16 amino acids. Trimming left V 0 bases short and J 6 bases short, with 19 bases between. CDR3 nucleotide sequence: TGCGCCAGCAGCTTGGGCCTGGCACCAGAAGAGGGCGAGCAGTACTTC. It yields the protein CASSLGLAPEEGEQYF.

V usage is TRBV6-5 and J usage is TRBJ1-4; 7 bases match TRBD1. This CDR3 region has 14 residues. Germline V gene sequence: CDR1 MNHEY, CDR2 SVGAGI. Unmatched junction bases numbered 8, after V lost 5 bases and J lost 8 bases. For the CDR3, the DNA is TGTGCCAGCAGTCCCGGGACAGCGGGAGAAAAACTGTTTTTT. It yields the protein CASSPGTAGEKLFF.

A word on this clonotype: The junction departs from germline at one end; a sequencing error may be responsible. The CDR3 protein is CASSQGKMTDSPPHF. The CDR3 DNA reads TGCGCCAGCAGCCAAGGGAAGATGACGGATTCACCCCCCCACTTT. The chain employs TRBV5-1 and TRBJ1-6; D ambiguous. Per germline, CDR1 SGHRS and CDR2 YFSETQ. This CDR3 region has 15 residues.

This clonotype was seen a single time. This rearrangement joins TRBV5-1 to TRBJ2-5, with TRBD2 matching over 12 bases. The CDR3 is made up of 16 amino acids. From germline, CDR1 is SGHRS and CDR2 YFSETQ. Trimming removed 3 bases from V and 11 bases from J; junction bases left unmatched: 14. The CDR3 DNA follows: TGCGCCAGCAGCTCCGGGACTAGCGGGCCATGGCGTGAGCAGTACTTC. Translation gives CASSSGTSGPWREQYF.

The chain is built from TRBV7-9 and TRBJ1-2; TRBD1 is a possible D gene (6 bases). The CDR3 runs 13 residues. V gave up 5 bases and J gave up 7 bases, with 14 bases separating them. Per germline, CDR1 SEHNR and CDR2 FQNEAQ (reference sequence). The CDR3 loop reads CASSAEGGGGYTF. CDR3 DNA: TGTGCCAGCAGCGCCGAGGGGGGAGGTGGCTACACCTTC.

The J gene is TRBJ2-5, the V gene TRBV28; D gene unclear. V gave up 3 bases and J gave up 5 bases, with 13 bases separating them. CDR1 and CDR2 from the germline V gene are MDHEN and SYDVKM. The length of the CDR3 is 14 residues. DNA for the CDR3: TGTGCCAGCAGTTTGCAGATGTTTGTCGAGACCCAGTACTTC. Its protein is CASSLQMFVETQYF.

V and J are TRBV15 and TRBJ2-1; 7 bases line up with TRBD1. This CDR3 contains 13 residues. V gave up 5 bases and J gave up 4 bases; unmatched junction bases: 2. Germline V gene sequence: CDR1 LNHNV, CDR2 YYDKDF (reference sequence). The CDR3 bases are TGTGCCACCAGCGAACAGGGGTACAATGAGCAGTTCTTC. It codes for CATSEQGYNEQFF.

This clonotype showed up just a few times. The chain links TRBV28 to TRBJ2-3; 7 bases align to TRBD1. Germline values: CDR1 MDHEN, CDR2 SYDVKM. V shed 6 bases, J shed 5 bases, and the junction held 8 bases outside the gene matches. The CDR3 loop spans 14 amino acids. CDR3 region: CASSATGLEDTQYF. The CDR3, as DNA: TGTGCCAGCAGCGCGACAGGGTTGGAAGATACGCAGTATTTT. Together with reference TRBV28 and TRBJ2-3, the CDR3 gives the full variable domain: DVKVTQSSRYLVKRTGEKVFLECVQDMDHENMFWYRQDPGLGLRLIYFSYDVKMKEKGDIPEGYSVSREKKERFSLILESASTNQTSMYLCASSATGLEDTQYFGPGTRLTVL.

In this sample, this clonotype turned up a few times. This chain connects TRBV27 to TRBJ2-7; D gene unclear. Germline V CDR1 and CDR2: MNHEY, SMNVEV (reference sequence). The length of the CDR3 is 13 residues. Trimming removed 4 bases at V and 2 bases at J, with 9 bases between. CDR3 sequence reads: CASSSIGPYEQYF. CDR3 nucleotides: TGTGCCAGCAGTTCGATAGGGCCCTACGAGCAGTACTTC.

The chain carries TRBV20-1 and TRBJ2-1; 10 bases align to TRBD2. V gave up 5 bases and J gave up 0 bases; unmatched junction bases: 7. The CDR3 is made up of 16 amino acids. CDR1 and CDR2 (germline): DFQATT, SNEGSKA (reference sequence). The CDR3 coding sequence is TGCAGTGCTCCCCTAGCGGGAGCCCTCTCCTACAATGAGCAGTTCTTC. Its protein product is CSAPLAGALSYNEQFF.

The genes are TRBV5-1 and TRBJ1-1, with D uncertain. Germline loops: CDR1 SGHRS, CDR2 YFSETQ. CDR3 length: 14 amino acids. Trimming removed 4 bases from V and 6 bases from J, with 16 bases in between. CDR3 in amino acids: CASSEPGAKAEAFF. The DNA for the CDR3 is TGCGCCAGCAGCGAACCGGGAGCGAAGGCTGAAGCTTTCTTT.

The table lists this clonotype with a few counts. The J gene is TRBJ2-1, the V gene TRBV7-3, with TRBD2 identical over 7 bases. V lost 4 bases to trimming and J lost 2 bases; unmatched junction nucleotides: 2. Per the germline V gene, CDR1 is SGHTA and CDR2 is FQGTGA. The CDR3 has 14 amino acids. The CDR3 DNA reads TGTGCCAGCAGCTCCGGACTAGCCTACAATGAGCAGTTCTTC. It codes for CASSSGLAYNEQFF.

The chain combines TRBV2 with TRBJ2-1; 9 bases are shared with TRBD1. The ends lost 5 bases at V and 8 bases at J; junction bases unmatched: 4. The CDR3 has 13 amino acids. The germline gives CDR1 SNHLY, CDR2 FYNNEI. The CDR3 nucleotides are TGTGCCAGCAGTAGCGACAGGGGGGATGAGCAGTTCTTC. Translating gives CASSSDRGDEQFF.

The V gene is TRBV3-1, the J gene TRBJ2-4; D is unclear. Per the germline V gene, CDR1 is LGHDT and CDR2 is YNNKEL (reference sequence). The V end was cut by 0 bases, the J end by 13 bases, with 10 bases between. This CDR3 spans 12 amino acids. CDR3 sequence reads: CASSQDPTVQYF. The CDR3, as DNA: TGTGCCAGCAGCCAAGACCCTACTGTACAGTACTTC.

The rearrangement joins TRBV20-1 to TRBJ2-3, with 14 bases matching TRBD2. Germline CDR1 and CDR2: DFQATT and SNEGSKA (reference sequence). Losses at the gene ends were 2 bases for V and 4 bases for J; bases not matched to a gene: 5. The CDR3 is 16 amino acids. CDR3 loop: CSARPRTSGRPDTQYF. DNA of the CDR3: TGCAGTGCTAGACCACGGACTAGCGGGAGGCCAGATACGCAGTATTTT.

Concerning this clonotype itself: A read error may be the cause here, since a much bigger clone is one base away. CDR3 sequence reads: CSGEDEQEQYF. The CDR3 DNA is TGCAGCGGTGAAGATGAGCAGGAGCAGTACTTC. V gene TRBV29-1 combines with J gene TRBJ2-4; D uncertain. This CDR3 is 11 amino acids long. Germline V CDR1 and CDR2: SQVTM, ANQGSEA.

V and J are TRBV7-2 and TRBJ2-7; unclear D gene. Germline V CDR1 and CDR2: SGHTA, FQGNSA. V was pared by 1 base and J by 7 bases, with 11 bases between. The CDR3 sequence is 13 residues long. The CDR3 region has the DNA TGTGCCAGCAGCTTAGGGGCTGGCTCTGAGCAGTACTTC. Translation gives CASSLGAGSEQYF.

To note about this clonotype: As the CDR3 is not closed by the conserved phenylalanine or tryptophan, this likely results from a read error. The chain couples TRBV12-3 or TRBV12-4 to TRBJ2-1; D may be TRBD2 (5 bases). The length of the CDR3 is 15 residues. Trimming removed 1 base at V and 5 bases at J, with 12 bases between. CDR3 residues: CASSLGQAGHNEQFL. Here the CDR3 DNA reads TGTGCCAGCAGTTTAGGGCAGGCGGGCCACAATGAGCAGTTCTTA.

V usage is TRBV28 and J usage is TRBJ2-7, with TRBD2 matching over 14 bases. The end of the DNA is better explained by TRBJ2-5, so the J call may be wrong. The V gene's germline CDR1 is MDHEN and CDR2 SYDVKM. The length of the CDR3 is 20 residues. The CDR3 sequence is CASSFWPGLAGAADRETQYF. In DNA form, the CDR3 reads TGTGCCAGCAGTTTTTGGCCGGGACTAGCGGGAGCGGCGGATCGAGAGACCCAGTACTTC.

V gene TRBV29-1 combines with J gene TRBJ1-2, with D perhaps TRBD1 (5 bases). Trimming pared 7 bases from V and 5 bases from J, leaving 14 bases between. Germline V gene sequence: CDR1 SQVTM, CDR2 ANQGSEA. The CDR3 covers 12 residues. The CDR3 here is CSGFLTAYGYTF. The CDR3 coding sequence is TGCAGCGGGTTCCTGACAGCGTATGGCTACACCTTC. Based on the CDR3 plus reference TRBV29-1 and TRBJ1-2, the full variable domain is SAVISQKPSRDICQRGTSLTIQCQVDSQVTMMFWYRQQPGQSLTLIATANQGSEATYESGFVIDKFPISRPNLTFSTLTVSNMSPEDSSIYLCSGFLTAYGYTFGSGTRLTVV.

The chain carries TRBV7-3 and TRBJ2-1; TRBD2 might be the D (6 bases). Germline CDR1 SGHTA, CDR2 FQGTGA. The V gene lost 6 bases and the J gene lost 9 bases, with 21 bases spanning the gap. CDR3 length equals 15 residues. CDR3 coding DNA: TGTGCCAGCAGTCCTGGGGCCGGGAGCATCGGTGAGCAGTTCTTC. It translates to CASSPGAGSIGEQFF. The variable domain in full, with the rest retrieved from reference TRBV7-3 and TRBJ2-1, is GAGVSQTPSNKVTEKGKYVELRCDPISGHTALYWYRQSLGQGPEFLIYFQGTGAADDSGLPNDRFFAVRPEGSVSTLKIQRTERGDSAVYLCASSPGAGSIGEQFFGPGTRLTVL.

V usage is TRBV7-9 and J usage is TRBJ2-2; no clear D gene. Per the germline V gene, CDR1 is SEHNR and CDR2 is FQNEAQ (reference sequence). The V and J ends lost 7 bases and 5 bases respectively, with 5 bases between them. The CDR3 has 11 amino acids. The CDR3 nucleotides read TGTGCCAGCATGGGAACCGGGGAGCTGTTTTTT. Translated: CASMGTGELFF.

This rearrangement joins TRBV4-3 to TRBJ2-5; the D is unclear. V was pared by 0 bases and J by 5 bases, with 19 bases between. Germline values: CDR1 LGHNA, CDR2 YSLEER. This CDR3 is built from 17 residues. This CDR3 reads CASSQDGRTTKGETQYF. In DNA form, the CDR3 reads TGCGCCAGCAGCCAAGACGGGCGGACCACCAAAGGGGAGACCCAGTACTTC.